These 23 T cell receptor delta chains were sequenced from one sample in a study of Vγ9Vδ2 T cells in congenital toxoplasmosis. cDNA was made by template-switch reverse transcription with TRGC- and TRDC-specific primers in one tube. The TRGC primer was designed to bind both TRGC1 and TRGC2 constant genes. TCRdb reprocessed the reads using CATT. Here the sample spans about 890 delta-chain clones, less than 30% being singletons. Input material: gamma-delta T cells from blood. All receptors come from a child under 10 years old born to a mother with Toxoplasma gondii infection during pregnancy, either congenitally infected or uninfected (not recorded which).

As for this clone: The likely explanation is a read error, given a far larger clone one base away. The J gene is TRDJ1, the V gene TRDV1; 9 bases fit TRDD3. The CDR3 loop spans 24 amino acids. CDR1 is TSWWSYY and CDR2 is QGS in the germline V gene. DNA of the CDR3: TGTGCTCTTGGGGAACTAGTCGCCCGAGGCGACCGTCCTGGGGATACGAAGAACACCGATAATCTCATCTTT. Translated, it gives CALGELVARGDRPGDTKNTDNLIF.

Comments on this clone: Only one base separates this from a far larger clonotype, so it likely reflects a read error. V is TRDV1 and J is TRDJ1; TRDD3 agrees at 10 bases. Since TCRdb gives no J gene, matching the DNA to germline was used here to assign it. The CDR3 has 21 amino acids. J gave up 6 bases and V 4 bases, and 26 bases lay outside the gene matches. The germline V gene has CDR1 TSWWSYY and CDR2 QGS. The CDR3 loop is CALGASMRIRLLGDPPHKLIF. CDR3 nucleotides: TGTGCTCTTGGGGCCTCTATGAGGATCCGGTTACTGGGGGATCCACCCCATAAACTCATCTTT.

By share, this clone ranks as medium-sized. The genes are TRDV2 and TRDJ3, with 13 positions matching TRDD3. The length of the CDR3 is 21 residues. With 0 bases clipped from V and 0 bases from J, the junction kept 7 bases outside the gene matches. CDR1 is GEAIGNYY, CDR2 EKD, per germline. The CDR3 region is CACDTATGGYGSSWDTRQMFF. CDR3 DNA sequence: TGTGCCTGTGACACCGCTACTGGGGGATACGGGTCCTCCTGGGACACCCGACAGATGTTTTTC.

Relative to its sample, this clone is medium-sized. This rearrangement joins TRDV1 to TRDJ1; tentative D call: TRDD3 (5 bases). Trimming stripped 0 bases from V and 0 bases from J, with 26 bases between. Germline assignment: CDR1 TSWWSYY and CDR2 QGS. The CDR3 is 21 amino acids. This chain's CDR3 is CALGELSHGYGVRPYTDKLIF. The CDR3 DNA reads TGTGCTCTTGGGGAACTGTCACACGGCTATGGGGTCCGCCCGTACACCGATAAACTCATCTTT.

This clone is labeled as large. The sample has other DNA sequences that encode this CDR3 too. The chain joins TRDV3 to TRDJ1, with 12 nucleotides matching TRDD3. Germline CDR1 is TVYSNPD and CDR2 is GDNSRS (reference sequence). Trimming took 2 bases from V and 0 from J; bases not matched to a gene: 37. CDR3 length: 26 residues. The CDR3 spells CAFERAFISQCAGYWGIPEDTDKLIF. CDR3 DNA sequence: TGTGCCTTTGAGCGCGCTTTCATCTCCCAATGTGCCGGGTACTGGGGGATACCCGAGGACACCGATAAACTCATCTTT.

Worth noting for this clone: A much larger clone lies one base from this, so it may be a read error. The chain recombines TRAV38-2/DV8 with TRDJ1, with TRDD3 matching over 10 bases. Germline-derived CDR1 and CDR2 are TSESDYY and QEAYKQQN. V trimming: 7 bases; J trimming: 0 bases; junction bases outside the gene matches: 21. The CDR3 consists of 20 residues. CDR3 residues: CAYGPRAIGGYFPYTDKLIF. The CDR3 bases are TGTGCTTATGGGCCTAGGGCTATTGGGGGATACTTTCCGTACACCGATAAACTCATCTTT.

On this clone: This likely stems from a read error, as it lies one base from a far larger clone. In the same sample, other DNA sequences code for this CDR3. The chain is built from TRDV1 and TRDJ1; weak D call: TRDD2 (6 bases). The J gene, missing from TCRdb, was assigned here through DNA to germline matching. The CDR3 has 22 amino acids. The ends were cut back, 1 base at V and 0 bases at J, with 30 bases in the middle. Per germline, CDR1 TSWWSYY and CDR2 QGS. CDR3 amino acids: CALGERRANPTPLGQYTDKLIF. The DNA for the CDR3 is TGTGCTCTTGGGGAACGGAGAGCGAATCCTACGCCCTTGGGGCAGTACACCGATAAACTCATCTTT.

This clone is categorized as medium-sized. This sequence joins TRDV2 and TRDJ1; 12 positions match TRDD3. The length of the CDR3 is 20 residues. Germline CDR1 reads GEAIGNYY; CDR2 reads EKD. With 0 bases clipped from V and 0 bases from J, the junction kept 13 bases outside the gene matches. CDR3 coding DNA: TGTGCCTGTGACACCGTAAATTCTGGGGGATACGCTGGATACACCGATAAACTCATCTTT. This gives the protein CACDTVNSGGYAGYTDKLIF.

This clone was counted a few times. This may arise from a read error, as a much more abundant clone is one base away. The rearrangement links TRDV3 to TRDJ1, with TRDD3 matching 8 bases. The CDR3 length is 20 residues. Trimming at V came to 5 bases and at J to 6 bases, leaving 32 bases not matched to a gene. Germline values: CDR1 TVYSNPD, CDR2 GDNSRS (reference sequence). This CDR3 reads CAGIDFPSLGELRRTNKLIF. The CDR3 DNA is TGTGCCGGGATTGACTTCCCTTCTCTGGGGGAACTCCGACGGACCAATAAACTCATCTTT.

This clone is classed as large. This chain links TRDV1 with TRDJ1, with 9 bases fitting TRDD2. Losses at the gene ends were 6 bases for V and 1 base for J; bases not matched to a gene: 30. The CDR3 contains 23 residues. CDR1 is TSWWSYY, CDR2 QGS, per germline. The CDR3 bases are TGTGCTCTTGGACTCCCTTCCTACGGGCCTGGGGGGAGATCTCTAGCCCCCACCGATAAACTCATCTTT. This codes for CALGLPSYGPGGRSLAPTDKLIF.

This clone was observed a handful of times. This DNA's translation differs at residue 7 from TCRdb's protein, which comes from a much larger clone; a read error is likely, and the protein shown is translated from the DNA. J is TRDJ1 and V is TRDV1; D unclear. Germline V gives CDR1 TSWWSYY, CDR2 QGS. Trimming pared 3 bases from V and 0 bases from J, leaving 17 bases between. The CDR3 consists of 17 residues. The CDR3 DNA reads as TGTGCTCTTGGGGAGGGCTGCTTCGGAACGTACACCGATAAACTCATCTTT. Amino acids: CALGEGCFGTYTDKLIF.

Note on this clone: A far bigger clonotype differs at one base, so this is likely a read error. The called J gene is TRDJ1, whereas the V gene has no call; the listed D gene, TRDD3, was not tested against the DNA. CDR3 size: 20 residues. CDR3 protein: CAALVSYWGSHPGGTDKLIF. The CDR3 nucleotides read TGTGCTGCGCTGGTCTCGTACTGGGGGAGTCATCCAGGGGGCACCGATAAACTCATCTTT.

This clone is deemed large. Other DNA sequences from this sample encode an identical CDR3 as well. The chain links TRDV2 to TRDJ1; TRDD3 matches 8 bases. Losses at the gene ends were 4 bases for V and 7 bases for J; bases not matched to a gene: 10. This CDR3 has 14 residues. Germline CDR1 is GEAIGNYY and CDR2 is EKD. The CDR3 spells CACDTLGESSKLIF. CDR3 nucleotide sequence: TGTGCCTGTGATACTCTGGGGGAGTCATCTAAACTCATCTTT.

This clone is labeled as large. The rearrangement uses TRDV1 and TRDJ1, with 7 bases lining up with TRDD3. Unmatched junction bases numbered 19, after V lost 0 bases and J lost 0 bases. The CDR3 contains 21 residues. Germline assignment: CDR1 TSWWSYY and CDR2 QGS. As DNA, the CDR3 is TGTGCTCTTGGGGAACTCCTTTCCAAACGCGACTGGGGAGAAGACACCGATAAACTCATCTTT. This encodes CALGELLSKRDWGEDTDKLIF.

Points on this clone: This likely reflects a read error, since a far larger clone is one base away. The V call is TRDV1, the J call TRDJ1; TRDD3 aligns across 10 bases. As TCRdb names no J gene, one was assigned here on the basis of a DNA match to germline. V lost 5 bases to trimming and J lost 5 bases; unmatched junction nucleotides: 5. The CDR3 runs to 14 residues. CDR1 and CDR2 from the germline V gene are TSWWSYY and QGS. The chain's CDR3 is CALGRWGIADKLIF. For the CDR3, the DNA is TGTGCTCTTGGGCGCTGGGGGATAGCTGATAAACTCATCTTT.

This clone is a singleton in its sample. This sequence is one base from a far larger clone and is likely a read error. V usage is TRDV2 and J usage is TRDJ1; weak D call: TRDD2 (5 bases). Here the J gene was assigned by germline matching of the DNA, as TCRdb has none. The length of the CDR3 is 20 residues. Germline V gene lookup returns CDR1 GEAIGNYY and CDR2 EKD. V gave up 3 bases and J gave up 4 bases, with 32 bases separating them. CDR3 DNA: TGTGCCTGTGACTCTGCTTCCGTCCCAAACTTCACGGTGATTAACGATAAACTCATCTTT. Translated: CACDSASVPNFTVINDKLIF.

A word on this clone: Only one base separates this from a far larger clonotype, so it likely reflects a read error. The chain recombines TRDV1 with TRDJ1; weak D call: TRDD2 (9 bases). The J gene comes from matching the DNA to germline here; TCRdb lacks it. This CDR3 spans 22 amino acids. Germline assignment: CDR1 TSWWSYY and CDR2 QGS. Trimming left V 3 bases short and J 3 bases short, with 35 bases between. This chain's CDR3 is CALGELFLPTGGNEGYSDKLIF. CDR3 DNA: TGTGCTCTTGGGGAGCTTTTCCTTCCTACTGGGGGTAATGAAGGGTACTCCGATAAACTCATCTTT.

By sample fraction, this clone is large (0.1 to 1%). The chain couples TRDV2 to TRDJ3; TRDD3 agrees at 10 bases. The CDR3 sequence is 18 residues long. V trimming: 0 bases; J trimming: 0 bases; junction bases outside the gene matches: 1. The germline gives CDR1 GEAIGNYY, CDR2 EKD. The CDR3 coding sequence is TGTGCCTGTGACACCGCTGGGGGATACTCCTGGGACACCCGACAGATGTTTTTC. This sequence encodes CACDTAGGYSWDTRQMFF.

This clone was found a few times. A far larger clone is just one base off, so this is likely a read error. This rearrangement joins TRDV1 to TRDJ1; 13 nucleotides match TRDD3. Germline V gene sequence: CDR1 TSWWSYY, CDR2 QGS. The CDR3 runs to 16 residues. This CDR3 is CALEILGDTHIDELIF. Here the CDR3 DNA reads TGTGCTCTCGAAATACTGGGGGATACGCATATCGATGAACTCATCTTT.

A remark on this clone: A far more abundant clone sits one base away, making this likely a read error. The J gene was not called, though the V gene is TRAV23/DV6; the DNA was not used to check the table's D call, TRDD3. The V gene's germline CDR1 is NTAFDY and CDR2 IRPDVSE (reference sequence). This CDR3 comprises 23 residues. CDR3 sequence: CAARIPRHRAAAHQLGDTDKHIF. Here the CDR3 DNA reads TGTGCAGCAAGGATACCACGACATAGGGCGGCAGCCCACCAGCTGGGGGACACCGATAAACACATCTTT.

The J gene is given as TRDJ1, and the V gene is not called; the DNA was not compared with TRDD3, the D call given in the table. This CDR3 is built from 18 residues. CDR3 loop: CAGLVLGESSRGTDKLIF. CDR3 sequence (DNA): TGCGCTGGTCTCGTACTGGGGGAATCATCCAGGGGCACCGATAAACTCATCTTT.

The table lists this clone with a few counts. The chain uses TRDV1 and TRDJ1, with D uncertain. Looked up from germline, CDR1 is TSWWSYY and CDR2 is QGS. The CDR3 extends over 17 amino acids. V lost 1 base to trimming and J lost 0 bases, with 15 bases between them. The CDR3 sequence: CALGEHFPGPYTDKLIF. The CDR3 DNA follows: TGTGCTCTTGGGGAACATTTCCCCGGTCCCTACACCGATAAACTCATCTTT.

By its share, this clone is large. The V and J genes are TRDV1 and TRDJ4, with 11 nucleotides matching TRDD3. In germline, CDR1 is TSWWSYY, CDR2 QGS. Trimming removed 1 base from V and 0 bases from J; junction bases left unmatched: 13. CDR3 size: 19 residues. For the CDR3, the DNA is TGTGCTCTTGGGGAACCCTTAATGGGGGATACGCCCGGAGCCAGACCCCTGATCTTT. It codes for CALGEPLMGDTPGARPLIF.